Listed below are T cell receptor beta chains from one sample, sequenced in a study of blood T cells in healthy people across ages. TCRdb recomputed calls from the 5' RACE reads with MiXCR, one row per CDR3 protein. Among about 1.8 million distinct CDR3 sequences listed, approximately 50% were seen once. The sequencing sample was made of blood. Source of these receptors: a woman aged 40-49 years in good health. Both conserved end residues are part of each CDR3. D genes are given only for firm matches. Only some rows state a clone size, as once, few, many or a class for expanded clones.

D	V	size	J	CDR3	DNA
.	TRBV2	few	TRBJ1-6	CASREDPHNSPLHF	TGTGCCAGCAGAGAGGACCCCCATAATTCACCCCTCCACTTT
TRBD2	TRBV7-2	.	TRBJ2-5	CASTDSGGPRVGQETQYF	TGTGCCAGCACCGATAGCGGGGGGCCCCGAGTTGGCCAAGAGACCCAGTACTTC
.	TRBV7-2	.	TRBJ2-4	CASRAPGHQNIQYF	TGTGCCAGCAGGGCACCGGGGCACCAAAACATTCAGTACTTC
TRBD1	TRBV7-2	many	TRBJ2-4	CASSQSARGLVGNIQYF	TGTGCCAGCAGCCAGTCGGCCAGGGGGCTGGTGGGGAACATTCAGTACTTC
TRBD2	TRBV11-2	.	TRBJ2-1	CASSLASGLSSYNEQFF	TGTGCCAGCAGCTTGGCTAGCGGGCTAAGCTCCTACAATGAGCAGTTCTTC
.	TRBV20-1	many	TRBJ1-2	CSASYGYTF	TGCAGTGCTAGCTATGGCTACACCTTC
.	TRBV7-9	.	TRBJ1-5	CASSLGGSIQPQHF	TGTGCCAGCAGCTTAGGAGGGTCCATTCAGCCCCAGCATTTT
.	TRBV20-1	few	TRBJ2-3	CSASIVPRLERVGDTQYF	TGCAGTGCATCGATAGTCCCCCGGCTAGAAAGGGTCGGAGATACGCAGTATTTT
.	TRBV7-9	.	TRBJ2-3	CASSLALLGGSTDTQYF	TGTGCCAGCAGCTTAGCGCTTTTGGGGGGTAGCACAGATACGCAGTATTTT
.	TRBV6-5	.	TRBJ2-1	CASSYSELSGEQFF	TGTGCCAGCAGTTACTCGGAGTTATCTGGGGAGCAGTTCTTC
.	TRBV20-1	few	TRBJ2-7	CSASPGGPYEQYF	TGCAGTGCTAGTCCCGGGGGGCCCTACGAGCAGTACTTC
.	TRBV9	.	TRBJ1-1	CASSVGWGWTEAFF	TGTGCCAGCAGCGTAGGGTGGGGTTGGACTGAAGCTTTCTTT
.	TRBV6-2/TRBV6-3	.	TRBJ2-3	CASASLELTDTQYF	TGTGCCAGCGCATCTCTGGAGTTAACAGATACGCAGTATTTT
TRBD2	TRBV12-3/TRBV12-4	.	TRBJ2-3	CASSLGLAGNLGDTQYF	TGTGCCAGCAGTCTCGGACTAGCGGGGAATTTAGGAGATACGCAGTATTTT
.	TRBV5-1	.	TRBJ2-5	CASSLGLGRGSEETQYF	TGCGCCAGCAGCTTGGGATTAGGGAGAGGTTCCGAAGAGACCCAGTACTTC
TRBD1	TRBV3-1	few	TRBJ2-1	CASSQFPGQGSENEQFF	TGTGCCAGCAGCCAATTCCCGGGACAGGGGAGTGAAAATGAGCAGTTCTTC
.	TRBV24-1	.	TRBJ2-1	CATSDRRGGYNEQFF	TGTGCCACCAGTGATCGCAGGGGTGGCTACAATGAGCAGTTCTTC
.	TRBV12-3/TRBV12-4	.	TRBJ2-5	CASSLQEGAQYF	TGTGCCAGCAGTTTACAGGAGGGGGCCCAGTACTTC
.	TRBV5-1	.	TRBJ1-2	CASSLGPSGTEGYTF	TGCGCCAGCAGCTTGGGTCCCTCAGGAACGGAGGGCTACACCTTC
.	TRBV2	.	TRBJ2-1	CASSDTGHAYNEQFF	TGTGCCAGCAGTGATACGGGCCACGCCTACAATGAGCAGTTCTTC